The 7 T cell receptor beta chains below were found in one sample sequenced in a study of PD-1 blockade in classical Hodgkin lymphoma. TCRdb's copy holds only in-frame clones and misses some; the assay was immunoSEQ multiplex PCR. In the table there are just under 20,000 clones, roughly four fifths of which are singletons. Indicated time point: newly diagnosed, previously untreated cHL patient sample. Investigators isolated CD4+ T cells from thawed PBMCs through magnetic negative selection. What was sequenced was CD4+ T cells from blood. Source of these receptors: a human donor with classical Hodgkin lymphoma.

The chain employs TRBV5-1 and TRBJ2-3; weak D call: TRBD2 (6 bases). The V gene lost 4 bases and the J gene lost 1 base, with 13 bases spanning the gap. This CDR3 has 15 amino acids. CDR1 and CDR2 (germline): SGHRS, YFSETQ. CDR3 in DNA: TGCGCCAGCAGCCCCATGGGGGGAGGCACAGATACGCAGTATTTT. Its translation: CASSPMGGGTDTQYF.

The chain has TRBV6-5 and TRBJ1-2; TRBD1 agrees at 7 bases. The germline gives CDR1 MNHEY, CDR2 SVGAGI. J was trimmed by 4 bases and V by 7 bases; bases with no gene match: 12. The CDR3 loop spans 15 amino acids. The CDR3 sequence: CASTLYTGAVYGYTF. The CDR3 bases are TGTGCCAGCACCCTCTATACAGGGGCGGTCTATGGCTACACCTTC.

This clone was seen a handful of times. V gene TRBV19 combines with J gene TRBJ1-5; the D is unclear. V dropped 5 bases and J dropped 9 bases, with 11 bases sitting between them. CDR1 and CDR2 (germline): LNHDA, SQIVND (reference sequence). This CDR3 is 12 amino acids long. CDR3 region: CASSSSHRPQHF. The CDR3 region has the DNA TGTGCCAGTAGTTCATCACATAGGCCCCAGCATTTT.

The chain recombines TRBV28 with TRBJ1-1; D may be TRBD1 (6 bases). There are 12 residues in the CDR3. Trimming cost V 6 bases and J 11 bases, with 16 bases left between them. CDR1 and CDR2 from the germline V gene are MDHEN and SYDVKM. The CDR3 sequence is CASSSLQGHAFF. The CDR3 region has the DNA TGTGCCAGCAGCTCACTACAGGGACACGCTTTCTTT.

The chain recombines TRBV6-1 with TRBJ2-5; D perhaps matches TRBD2 (6 bases). With 6 bases removed from V and 3 bases from J, the gap between germline ends came to 8 bases. The length of the CDR3 is 12 residues. The germline gives CDR1 MNHNS, CDR2 SASEGT. The DNA for the CDR3 is TGTGCCAGCAGGGCGGGGAAAGAGACCCAGTACTTC. Protein product: CASRAGKETQYF.

This clone showed up just once. V gene TRBV6-5 combines with J gene TRBJ1-1; 8 bases are shared with TRBD1. Unmatched junction bases numbered 2, after V lost 4 bases and J lost 1 base. The CDR3 consists of 14 residues. Germline-derived CDR1 and CDR2 are MNHEY and SVGAGI. The chain's CDR3 is CASSWTGKNTEAFF. In DNA, the CDR3 is TGTGCCAGCAGTTGGACAGGGAAGAACACTGAAGCTTTCTTT.

The V gene is TRBV7-6, the J gene TRBJ2-1, with D possibly being TRBD1 or TRBD2 (5 bases each). The CDR3 runs 16 residues. The germline gives CDR1 SGHVS, CDR2 FNYEAQ. Trimming removed 4 bases from V and 3 bases from J, with 16 bases in between. This CDR3 is CASSSSRDRDYNEQFF. For the CDR3, the DNA is TGTGCCAGCAGCTCGAGCCGGGACCGAGACTACAATGAGCAGTTCTTC. Full variable domain (rest looked up from reference TRBV7-6 and TRBJ2-1): GAGVSQSPRYKVTKRGQDVALRCDPISGHVSLYWYRQALGQGPEFLTYFNYEAQQDKSGLPNDRFSAERPEGSISTLTIQRTEQRDSAMYRCASSSSRDRDYNEQFFGPGTRLTVL.